These 6 T cell receptor beta chains came from one sample sequenced in a study of control samples from healthy donors and cancer patients. Using immunoSEQ multiplex PCR, the repertoire was profiled, and TCRdb retains in-frame clones only, with some absent. The table has under 200,000 clones, 90% to 95% seen once. Material for sequencing was blood. All receptors derive from a woman in her sixties in good health.

The genes are TRBV5-6 and TRBJ2-3, with D perhaps given as TRBD1 or TRBD2 (6 bases each). Between the trimmed V and J ends, which lost 3 bases and 0 bases, there was a span of 14 bases. Germline assignment: CDR1 SGHDT and CDR2 YYEEEE. The CDR3 is 16 residues long. The CDR3 protein is CASSSSGASSTDTQYF. The CDR3 nucleotides are TGTGCCAGCAGCTCCTCGGGGGCCTCTAGCACAGATACGCAGTATTTT.

This chain uses TRBV18 with TRBJ2-5; 8 bases are shared with TRBD2. V shed 0 bases, J shed 0 bases, and the junction held 0 bases outside the gene matches. CDR3 size: 15 residues. The germline V gene encodes CDR1 KGHSH and CDR2 LQKENI. The CDR3 loop is CASSPPGLDQETQYF. In DNA form, the CDR3 reads TGTGCCAGCTCACCACCGGGACTAGACCAAGAGACCCAGTACTTC.

The chain carries TRBV11-2 and TRBJ1-6; D unclear. CDR1 is SGHAT, CDR2 FQNNGV, per germline. This CDR3 region has 16 residues. V lost 3 bases, J lost 0 bases, and 9 bases lay in between. The CDR3, as DNA: TGTGCCAGCAGCTTTAAAGTAAACTCCTATAATTCACCCCTCCACTTT. It yields the protein CASSFKVNSYNSPLHF.

The CDR3 loop reads CASDRDRGYEQYF. For the CDR3, the DNA is TGTGCCAGCGACCGGGACAGGGGCTACGAGCAGTACTTC. The chain recombines TRBV5-5 with TRBJ2-7, with TRBD1 matching 10 bases. Germline V gives CDR1 SGHKS, CDR2 YYEKEE (reference sequence). This CDR3 contains 13 residues. V was clipped by 7 bases and J by 3 bases; unmatched bases: 4.

This chain connects TRBV18 to TRBJ1-2, with D maybe TRBD1 (5 bases). This CDR3 is 13 amino acids long. CDR1 is KGHSH and CDR2 is LQKENI in the germline V gene. Trimming left V 3 bases short and J 2 bases short, with 7 bases between. This CDR3 reads CASSPGVNYGYTF. The CDR3 DNA sequence: TGTGCCAGCTCACCGGGGGTAAACTATGGCTACACCTTC. Full variable domain (outside the CDR3, taken from reference TRBV18 and TRBJ1-2): NAGVMQNPRHLVRRRGQEARLRCSPMKGHSHVYWYRQLPEEGLKFMVYLQKENIIDESGMPKERFSAEFPKEGPSILRIQQVVRGDSAAYFCASSPGVNYGYTFGSGTRLTVV.

This clone was recorded only once. The chain joins TRBV9 to TRBJ2-5; 8 nucleotides align to TRBD2. This CDR3 spans 14 amino acids. V shed 4 bases and J 4 bases; nucleotides not matched to a gene: 6. Germline V gene sequence: CDR1 SGDLS, CDR2 YYNGEE. Written as DNA, the CDR3 is TGTGCCAGCAGCCCTCGGCTAGCGGGAGAGACCCAGTACTTC. Translation: CASSPRLAGETQYF.